A single sample is the source of the 6 T cell receptor beta chains below, sequenced in a study of CD8 T cells in ankylosing spondylitis. General study findings and limits: There was a TCR beta motif, made of 7 or 8 highly homologous variants, that appeared characteristic of ankylosing spondylitis blood.

These receptors have no known antigen. A single record per CDR3 protein comes from TCRdb applying MiXCR to the 5' RACE reads. In the table there are about 540,000 distinct CDR3 sequences, roughly 13% of which are singletons. The sample consisted of blood, either unsorted or a sorted T cell fraction (not recorded which). These receptor sequences come from a male donor with ankylosing spondylitis.

The chain couples TRBV11-2 to TRBJ2-1; a possible D gene is TRBD1 (6 bases). Germline lookup yields CDR1 SGHAT and CDR2 FQNNGV. V dropped 3 bases and J dropped 6 bases, with 15 bases sitting between them. The CDR3 length is 15 residues. The DNA of the CDR3 is TGTGCCAGCAGCTTGGATTCGGGACAAGCCAATGAGCAGTTCTTC. This codes for CASSLDSGQANEQFF. Variable domain in full (rest from reference TRBV11-2 and TRBJ2-1): EAGVAQSPRYKIIEKRQSVAFWCNPISGHATLYWYQQILGQGPKLLIQFQNNGVVDDSQLPKDRFSAERLKGVDSTLKIQPAKLEDSAVYLCASSLDSGQANEQFFGPGTRLTVL.

This rearrangement joins TRBV2 to TRBJ1-5; the D gene is possibly TRBD1 (6 bases). V lost 1 base and J lost 0, with 7 bases in between. This CDR3 contains 15 residues. Germline V gene lookup returns CDR1 SNHLY and CDR2 FYNNEI. DNA of the CDR3: TGTGCCAGCAGTGAAGGACAGGCTAGCAATCAGCCCCAGCATTTT. Protein: CASSEGQASNQPQHF.

The chain couples TRBV20-1 to TRBJ1-5; a possible D gene is TRBD1 (5 bases). V shed 5 bases and J shed 4 bases, with 12 bases lying between them. This CDR3 has 13 amino acids. The germline V gene has CDR1 DFQATT and CDR2 SNEGSKA (reference sequence). CDR3 bases: TGCAGTGCTGGGGGGAGGAGTAATCAGCCCCAGCATTTT. As protein: CSAGGRSNQPQHF.

Remarks on this clonotype: A read error may produce the germline difference seen at one junction end. The chain is built from TRBV5-1 and TRBJ1-2, with D possibly TRBD1 on 5 matching bases. The CDR3 spans 15 residues. Germline CDR1 SGHRS, CDR2 YFSETQ. The CDR3 reads CAGSTSVQGVYGYTF. The CDR3 region has the DNA TGCGCCGGCAGCACCTCTGTCCAGGGAGTCTATGGCTACACCTTC.

This clonotype was observed many times. The gene calls are TRBV12-3 or TRBV12-4 and TRBJ1-2; TRBD1 aligns across 10 bases. This CDR3 is 14 amino acids long. V was pared by 3 bases and J by 4 bases, with 2 bases of the junction left unmatched. The CDR3 reads CASSLRTGGYGYTF. CDR3 bases: TGTGCCAGCAGTTTGCGGACAGGGGGCTATGGCTACACCTTC.

The chain has TRBV27 and TRBJ2-5; the D gene is possibly TRBD2 (6 bases). Germline V lookup: CDR1 MNHEY, CDR2 SMNVEV (reference sequence). The V end was cut by 8 bases, the J end by 5 bases, with 15 bases between. This CDR3 spans 13 amino acids. In DNA, the CDR3 is TGTGCCAGCGGCGGGGTATCTTGGGAGACCCAGTACTTC. This sequence encodes CASGGVSWETQYF.